Listed below are T cell receptor beta chains from one sample, sequenced in a study of T cells after yellow fever vaccination. MiXCR, run by TCRdb on the 5' RACE reads, gives a single entry per CDR3 protein. Here the sample spans over 300,000 distinct CDR3 sequences, around 3.6% being singletons. The sample was PBMCs, taken on the day of the yellow fever booster vaccination. These receptors were collected from a man younger than 35 who received the YFV17D yellow fever vaccine. Each CDR3 is given with its conserved first and last residue. Each record gives: D gene, J gene, V gene, clone size, CDR3 DNA, CDR3 protein. The D gene is left open where the match is weak. Only some rows state a clone size, as once, few, many or a class for expanded clones.

d_call: TRBD2
j_call: TRBJ2-1
v_call: TRBV5-1
clone_size: few
cdr3_nt: TGCGCCAGCAGCTTACCACTAGCGGGCGCCTACAATGAGCAGTTCTTC
cdr3_aa: CASSLPLAGAYNEQFF

d_call: .
j_call: TRBJ2-1
v_call: TRBV7-7
clone_size: many
cdr3_nt: TGTGCCAGCAGCTTGGACCGGGTAGGTGAGCAGTTCTTC
cdr3_aa: CASSLDRVGEQFF

d_call: .
j_call: TRBJ2-4
v_call: TRBV3-1
clone_size: many
cdr3_nt: TGTGCCAGCAGCCAATGGAGGGACGAAAACATTCAGTACTTC
cdr3_aa: CASSQWRDENIQYF

d_call: .
j_call: TRBJ2-5
v_call: TRBV12-3/TRBV12-4
clone_size: .
cdr3_nt: TGTGCCAGCAGCGTACAGGAGATCCAAGAGACCCAGTACTTC
cdr3_aa: CASSVQEIQETQYF

d_call: .
j_call: TRBJ1-2
v_call: TRBV20-1
clone_size: many
cdr3_nt: TGCAGTGCTCCCCCGCGAAACACCGTCTATGGCTACACCTTC
cdr3_aa: CSAPPRNTVYGYTF

d_call: .
j_call: TRBJ2-7
v_call: TRBV12-3/TRBV12-4
clone_size: many
cdr3_nt: TGTGCCAGCAGACTAGGGGGTAATCCCTACGAGCAGTACTTC
cdr3_aa: CASRLGGNPYEQYF

d_call: .
j_call: TRBJ2-7
v_call: TRBV29-1
clone_size: .
cdr3_nt: TGCAGCGTAGCCAGCTCCTACGAGCAGTACTTC
cdr3_aa: CSVASSYEQYF

d_call: TRBD1
j_call: TRBJ2-4
v_call: TRBV5-1
clone_size: many
cdr3_nt: TGCGCCAGCAGCTCGCCGGACAGGGGGATCAAAAACATTCAGTACTTC
cdr3_aa: CASSSPDRGIKNIQYF

d_call: TRBD2
j_call: TRBJ2-3
v_call: TRBV5-1
clone_size: many
cdr3_nt: TGCGCCAGCAGCCCGAGACTAGCGACAGATACGCAGTATTTT
cdr3_aa: CASSPRLATDTQYF

d_call: .
j_call: TRBJ1-5
v_call: TRBV28
clone_size: .
cdr3_nt: TGTGCCAGCACTCTCGCCGGGGGGGGGAGCAATCAGCCCCAGCATTTT
cdr3_aa: CASTLAGGGSNQPQHF

d_call: .
j_call: TRBJ2-3
v_call: TRBV12-3/TRBV12-4
clone_size: many
cdr3_nt: TGTGCCAGCAGCGCCAGGTCCGGGCCAGATACGCAGTATTTT
cdr3_aa: CASSARSGPDTQYF

d_call: .
j_call: TRBJ1-1
v_call: TRBV27
clone_size: many
cdr3_nt: TGTGCCAGCAGTTCCTTCGTGGGGTCAGAGACTGAAGCTTTCTTT
cdr3_aa: CASSSFVGSETEAFF

d_call: .
j_call: TRBJ2-7
v_call: TRBV29-1
clone_size: many
cdr3_nt: TGCAGCGTTGGCCCCGCCAACTCGCGCGAGCAGTACTTC
cdr3_aa: CSVGPANSREQYF

d_call: .
j_call: TRBJ1-5
v_call: TRBV7-2
clone_size: few
cdr3_nt: TGTGCCAGCAGCGGGTCGGGGGCCCAGCCCCAGCATTTT
cdr3_aa: CASSGSGAQPQHF

d_call: TRBD1
j_call: TRBJ1-1
v_call: TRBV12-3/TRBV12-4
clone_size: many
cdr3_nt: TGTGCCAGCAGTTTGGGGGACAGGGGCACTGAAGCTTTCTTT
cdr3_aa: CASSLGDRGTEAFF

d_call: .
j_call: TRBJ2-5
v_call: TRBV13
clone_size: .
cdr3_nt: TGTGCCAGCAGCGACTCACAGATACAAGAGACCCAGTACTTC
cdr3_aa: CASSDSQIQETQYF

d_call: .
j_call: TRBJ2-2
v_call: TRBV5-4
clone_size: many
cdr3_nt: TGTGCCAGCAGCCAGCAGGGCCGCACCGGGGAGCTGTTTTTT
cdr3_aa: CASSQQGRTGELFF

d_call: .
j_call: TRBJ2-7
v_call: TRBV3-1
clone_size: many
cdr3_nt: TGTGCCAGCAGCCAAGATTTGACAGCGTTCGAGCAGTACTTC
cdr3_aa: CASSQDLTAFEQYF

d_call: .
j_call: TRBJ1-5
v_call: TRBV28
clone_size: many
cdr3_nt: TGTGCCAGCACTTCACCCTTCCTGGCAGGTTATAGCAATCAGCCCCAGCATTTT
cdr3_aa: CASTSPFLAGYSNQPQHF

d_call: .
j_call: TRBJ1-1
v_call: TRBV9
clone_size: many
cdr3_nt: TGTGCCAGCAGCCAGGGACAGAACACTGAAGCTTTCTTT
cdr3_aa: CASSQGQNTEAFF

d_call: .
j_call: TRBJ2-1
v_call: TRBV20-1
clone_size: .
cdr3_nt: TGCAGTGCTAGAGTCTTCCGAGAGACTAGACAATCGAGCTCCTACAATGAGCAGTTCTTC
cdr3_aa: CSARVFRETRQSSSYNEQFF

d_call: .
j_call: TRBJ1-1
v_call: TRBV12-2
clone_size: few
cdr3_nt: TGTGCCCCCCGTGGGGACAGAAAAGAAGAAGCTTTCTTT
cdr3_aa: CAPRGDRKEEAFF

d_call: .
j_call: TRBJ2-3
v_call: TRBV3-1
clone_size: many
cdr3_nt: TGTGCCAGCAGCCAAGGGGCAGGGGAAGCGGATACGCAGTATTTT
cdr3_aa: CASSQGAGEADTQYF

d_call: TRBD2
j_call: TRBJ2-1
v_call: TRBV5-1
clone_size: many
cdr3_nt: TGCGCCAGCAGCTTGGCTAGCGGGGGGAGGCCTGACAATGAGCAGTTCTTC
cdr3_aa: CASSLASGGRPDNEQFF

d_call: TRBD2
j_call: TRBJ2-3
v_call: TRBV10-3
clone_size: few
cdr3_nt: TGTGCCATCAGTGAGCTCCGGACTAGCGGGGGGTCCACAGATACGCAGTATTTT
cdr3_aa: CAISELRTSGGSTDTQYF

d_call: .
j_call: TRBJ2-1
v_call: TRBV7-9
clone_size: .
cdr3_nt: TGTGCCAGCAGCCCTCAAGAGGGGTTAGGAGTCTCTTACAATGAGCAGTTCTTC
cdr3_aa: CASSPQEGLGVSYNEQFF

d_call: TRBD1
j_call: TRBJ2-2
v_call: TRBV6-6
clone_size: many
cdr3_nt: TGTGCCAGCAGCCTGGACAGGGGGCGCAGGGAGCTGTTTTTT
cdr3_aa: CASSLDRGRRELFF

d_call: TRBD2
j_call: TRBJ2-7
v_call: TRBV20-1
clone_size: many
cdr3_nt: TGCAGTGCTAGATTACTAGCGGGGGTCGAGCAGTACTTC
cdr3_aa: CSARLLAGVEQYF

d_call: TRBD1
j_call: TRBJ1-3
v_call: TRBV7-2
clone_size: many
cdr3_nt: TGTGCCAGCGTTGTGAGCTGGGACAGGACTTCCTCTGGAAACACCATATATTTT
cdr3_aa: CASVVSWDRTSSGNTIYF

d_call: .
j_call: TRBJ1-4
v_call: TRBV20-1
clone_size: .
cdr3_nt: TGCAGTGCTCGAGGGGGAGTGGGAGAAAAACTGTTTTTT
cdr3_aa: CSARGGVGEKLFF

d_call: .
j_call: TRBJ2-1
v_call: TRBV12-3/TRBV12-4
clone_size: few
cdr3_nt: TGTGCCAGCAGTTCACGAATTGATTCCTACAATGAGCAGTTCTTC
cdr3_aa: CASSSRIDSYNEQFF

d_call: TRBD1
j_call: TRBJ2-2
v_call: TRBV7-3
clone_size: many
cdr3_nt: TGTGCCAGCAGCCGACAGGGTATAGACGGGGAGCTGTTTTTT
cdr3_aa: CASSRQGIDGELFF

d_call: .
j_call: TRBJ1-1
v_call: TRBV20-1
clone_size: .
cdr3_nt: TGCAGTGCTAGAGTGGAGGCGATAGCTTTCTTT
cdr3_aa: CSARVEAIAFF